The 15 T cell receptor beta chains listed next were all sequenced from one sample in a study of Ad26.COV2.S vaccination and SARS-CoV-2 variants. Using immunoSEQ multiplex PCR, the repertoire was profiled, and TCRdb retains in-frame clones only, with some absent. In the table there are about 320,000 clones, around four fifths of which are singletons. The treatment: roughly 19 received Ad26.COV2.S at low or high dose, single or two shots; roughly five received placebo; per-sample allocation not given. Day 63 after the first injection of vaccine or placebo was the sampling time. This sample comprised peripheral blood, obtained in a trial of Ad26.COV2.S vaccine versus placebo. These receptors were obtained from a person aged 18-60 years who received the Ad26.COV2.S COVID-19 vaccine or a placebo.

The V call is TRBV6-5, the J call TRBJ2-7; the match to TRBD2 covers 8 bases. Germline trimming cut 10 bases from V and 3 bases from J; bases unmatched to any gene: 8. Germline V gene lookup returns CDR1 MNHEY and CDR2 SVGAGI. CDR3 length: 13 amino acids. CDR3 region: CAIRGGAYYEQYF. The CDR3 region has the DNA TGTGCCATCCGGGGGGGGGCTTACTACGAGCAGTACTTC.

In DNA, the CDR3 is TGTGCCAGCAGTTCCGCCCGGGACAGGGGAACCTACGAGCAGTACTTC. It is translated as CASSSARDRGTYEQYF. This chain joins TRBV28 and TRBJ2-7; TRBD1 agrees at 10 bases. CDR3 size: 16 residues. CDR1 is MDHEN, CDR2 SYDVKM, per germline. V gave up 4 bases and J gave up 2 bases; unmatched junction bases: 8.

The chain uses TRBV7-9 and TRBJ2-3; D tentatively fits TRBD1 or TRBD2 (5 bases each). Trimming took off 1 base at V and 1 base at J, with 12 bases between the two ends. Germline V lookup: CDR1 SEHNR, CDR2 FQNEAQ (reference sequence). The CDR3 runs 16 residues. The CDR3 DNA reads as TGTGCCAGCAGCTTAGGGGGGTCGCAGGGCACAGATACGCAGTATTTT. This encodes CASSLGGSQGTDTQYF.

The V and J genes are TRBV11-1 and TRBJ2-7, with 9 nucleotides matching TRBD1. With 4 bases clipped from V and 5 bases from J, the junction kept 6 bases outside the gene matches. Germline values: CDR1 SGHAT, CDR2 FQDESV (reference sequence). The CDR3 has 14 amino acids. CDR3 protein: CASSSGQGSNEQYF. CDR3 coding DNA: TGTGCCAGCAGCTCCGGACAGGGGTCTAACGAGCAGTACTTC.

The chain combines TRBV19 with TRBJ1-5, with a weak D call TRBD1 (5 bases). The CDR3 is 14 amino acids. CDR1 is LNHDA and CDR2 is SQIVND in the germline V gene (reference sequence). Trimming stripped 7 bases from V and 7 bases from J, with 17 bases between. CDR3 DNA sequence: TGTGCCAGTACCGTCGGTGACAGCCTACAGCCCCAGCATTTT. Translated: CASTVGDSLQPQHF.

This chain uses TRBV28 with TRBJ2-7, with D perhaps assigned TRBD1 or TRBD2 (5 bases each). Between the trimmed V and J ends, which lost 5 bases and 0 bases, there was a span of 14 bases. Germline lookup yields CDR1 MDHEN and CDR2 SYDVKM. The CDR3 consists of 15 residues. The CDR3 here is CASSQGTEPSYEQYF. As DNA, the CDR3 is TGTGCCAGCAGTCAAGGGACCGAGCCCTCCTACGAGCAGTACTTC.

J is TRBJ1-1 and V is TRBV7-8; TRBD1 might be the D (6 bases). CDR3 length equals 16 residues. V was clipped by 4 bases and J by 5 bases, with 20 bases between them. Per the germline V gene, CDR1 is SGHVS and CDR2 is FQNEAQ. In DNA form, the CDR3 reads TGTGCCAGCAGCTCCCGACAGGTCGCCAGGCGAACTGAAGCTTTCTTT. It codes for CASSSRQVARRTEAFF.

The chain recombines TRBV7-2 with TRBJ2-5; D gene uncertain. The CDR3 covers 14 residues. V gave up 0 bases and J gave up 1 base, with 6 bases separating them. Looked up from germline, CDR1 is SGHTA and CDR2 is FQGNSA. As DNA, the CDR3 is TGTGCCAGCAGCTTAGCGTACAGCCAAGAGACCCAGTACTTC. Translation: CASSLAYSQETQYF. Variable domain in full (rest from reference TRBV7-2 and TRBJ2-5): GAGVSQSPSNKVTEKGKDVELRCDPISGHTALYWYRQSLGQGLEFLIYFQGNSAPDKSGLPSDRFSAERTGGSVSTLTIQRTQQEDSAVYLCASSLAYSQETQYFGPGTRLLVL.

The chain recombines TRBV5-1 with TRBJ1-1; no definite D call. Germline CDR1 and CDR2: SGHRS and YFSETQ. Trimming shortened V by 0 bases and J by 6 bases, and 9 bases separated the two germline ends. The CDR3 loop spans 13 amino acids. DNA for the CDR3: TGCGCCAGCAGCTTGGAGGTTTTCGCTGAAGCTTTCTTT. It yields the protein CASSLEVFAEAFF.

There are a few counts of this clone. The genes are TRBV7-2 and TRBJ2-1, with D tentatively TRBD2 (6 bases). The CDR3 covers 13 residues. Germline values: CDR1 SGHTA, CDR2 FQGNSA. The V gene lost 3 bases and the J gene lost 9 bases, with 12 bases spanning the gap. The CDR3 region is CASSLGGAGEQFF. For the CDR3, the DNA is TGTGCCAGCAGCTTGGGAGGCGCTGGTGAGCAGTTCTTC.

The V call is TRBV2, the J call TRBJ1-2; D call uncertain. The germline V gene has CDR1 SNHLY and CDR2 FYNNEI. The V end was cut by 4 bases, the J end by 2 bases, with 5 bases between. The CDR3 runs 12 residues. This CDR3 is CASSGPNYGYTF. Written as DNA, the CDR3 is TGTGCCAGCAGTGGGCCCAACTATGGCTACACCTTC.

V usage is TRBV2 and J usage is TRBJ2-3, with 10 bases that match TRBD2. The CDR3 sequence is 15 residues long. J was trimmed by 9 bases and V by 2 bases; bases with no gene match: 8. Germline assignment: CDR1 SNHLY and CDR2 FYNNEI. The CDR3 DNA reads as TGTGCCAGCAGTGAATTAACTAGCGGGGTTCGAACGCAGTATTTT. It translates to CASSELTSGVRTQYF.

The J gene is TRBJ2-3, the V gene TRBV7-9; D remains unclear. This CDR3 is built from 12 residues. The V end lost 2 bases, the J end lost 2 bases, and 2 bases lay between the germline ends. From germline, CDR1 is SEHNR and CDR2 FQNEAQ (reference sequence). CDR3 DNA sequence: TGTGCCAGCAGCTTACTCACAGATACGCAGTATTTT. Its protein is CASSLLTDTQYF.

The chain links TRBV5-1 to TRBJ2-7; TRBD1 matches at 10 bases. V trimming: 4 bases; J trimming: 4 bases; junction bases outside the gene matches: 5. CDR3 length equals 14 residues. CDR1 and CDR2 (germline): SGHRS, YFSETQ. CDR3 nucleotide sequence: TGCGCCAGCAGCGCGCCGGGACAGGGGTACGAGCAGTACTTC. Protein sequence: CASSAPGQGYEQYF.

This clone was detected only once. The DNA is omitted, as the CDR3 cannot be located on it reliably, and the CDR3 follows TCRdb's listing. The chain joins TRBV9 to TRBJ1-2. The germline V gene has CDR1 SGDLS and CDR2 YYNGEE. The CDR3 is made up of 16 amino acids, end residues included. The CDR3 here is CASSVATSAEPYGYTF.